This is a list of T cell receptor beta chains from one sample in a study of T cells in Graves' hyperthyroidism and ophthalmopathy. Each CDR3 protein is one row after TCRdb ran MiXCR on the multiplex PCR reads. There are some 460,000 distinct CDR3 sequences in the sample; approximately 14% occur only once, and around an eighth lies in the top ten. The material sequenced was blood. The origin of the receptors is a young woman with Graves' hyperthyroidism. Both conserved end residues are part of each CDR3. The D gene is left open where the match is weak. Size tells how often a clone was seen (once, few, many) or the class of an expanded clone, and some rows leave it out.

len	j_gene	abundance	d_gene	v_gene	CDR3nt	CDR3aa
15	TRBJ1-1	few	.	TRBV6-1	TGTGCCAGCAGTGAACGACCGGACCTGAACACTGAAGCTTTCTTT	CASSERPDLNTEAFF
19	TRBJ1-1	many	.	TRBV11-2	TGTGCCAGCAGCTTAACCTTTAAGCGCGCCGACCGACCTTACACTGAAGCTTTCTTT	CASSLTFKRADRPYTEAFF
16	TRBJ2-2	few	.	TRBV9	TGTGCCAGCAGCGTAGAGTGGGGCTTTAACACCGGGGAGCTGTTTTTT	CASSVEWGFNTGELFF
13	TRBJ2-5	many	TRBD2	TRBV20-1	TGCAGTGCCCCTTTTCCGGGGGGGGAGACCCAGTACTTC	CSAPFPGGETQYF
20	TRBJ2-1	.	TRBD2	TRBV12-3/TRBV12-4	TGTGCCAGCAGTTTAGGACGGCCGACTAGCCACCGGAGCTCCTACAATGAGCAGTTCTTC	CASSLGRPTSHRSSYNEQFF
12	TRBJ2-4	many	TRBD2	TRBV20-1	TGCAGTGCTCTAGCGGAGAAAAACATTCAGTACTTC	CSALAEKNIQYF
17	TRBJ1-4	many	.	TRBV28	TGTGCCAGCAGTTTATGGGGGAGGCGGGGGCCGGATGAAAAACTGTTTTTT	CASSLWGRRGPDEKLFF
14	TRBJ1-2	many	.	TRBV7-2	TGTGCCAGCAGTCACACAGGAACCTATGGGGGCTACACCTTC	CASSHTGTYGGYTF
15	TRBJ2-1	.	TRBD2	TRBV7-3	TGTGCCAGCAGCTTAGACCCTAGCGGGAGGGATGAGCAGTTCTTC	CASSLDPSGRDEQFF
15	TRBJ2-1	many	TRBD2	TRBV18	TGTGCCAGCTCACCAATAGCGGGAGCTTACAATGAGCAGTTCTTC	CASSPIAGAYNEQFF
15	TRBJ2-7	many	.	TRBV20-1	TGCAGTGCAAATACCCTAGAGATAAGGATTTACGAGCAGTACTTC	CSANTLEIRIYEQYF
13	TRBJ2-7	many	.	TRBV2	TGTGCCAGCAGTGATTTTGGACTCTACGAGCAGTACTTC	CASSDFGLYEQYF
12	TRBJ2-5	many	.	TRBV28	TGTGCCAGCAGTTTCCCCGCCGGGACCCAGTACTTC	CASSFPAGTQYF
15	TRBJ2-7	many	.	TRBV6-5	TGTGCCAGCAGTTACCTTACTCGCCCGGCAGGCGAGCAGTACTTC	CASSYLTRPAGEQYF
13	TRBJ2-3	.	.	TRBV9	TGTGCCAGCAACAGGGACAGCACAGATACGCAGTATTTT	CASNRDSTDTQYF
17	TRBJ2-3	.	TRBD2	TRBV20-1	TGCAGTGCTAGTCCGCTAGCGGGGGGCGATGGTACAGATACGCAGTATTTT	CSASPLAGGDGTDTQYF
15	TRBJ2-7	few	.	TRBV5-6	TGTGCCAGCAGCTTGTTCCGGGATAATTCTTACGAGCAGTACTTC	CASSLFRDNSYEQYF
13	TRBJ1-1	many	TRBD1	TRBV12-3/TRBV12-4	TGTGCCAGCACTAACAGGGGGGACACTGAAGCTTTCTTT	CASTNRGDTEAFF
13	TRBJ1-2	.	.	TRBV2	TGTGCCAGCATAGGTCAGGGCCACTATGGCTACACCTTC	CASIGQGHYGYTF
12	TRBJ2-5	few	.	TRBV15	TGTGCCACCAGCAGAGATATAGAGACCCAGTACTTC	CATSRDIETQYF
14	TRBJ1-1	many	.	TRBV18	TGTGCCAGCTCACCACAGAACATGAACACTGAAGCTTTCTTT	CASSPQNMNTEAFF
15	TRBJ2-2	many	TRBD1	TRBV20-1	TGCAGTGCCAAACCGGGACAGACGAACACCGGGGAGCTGTTTTTT	CSAKPGQTNTGELFF
15	TRBJ1-5	many	.	TRBV18	TGTGCCAGCTCACCAGGGGGAGTCCCAGGTCAGCCCCAGCATTTT	CASSPGGVPGQPQHF
13	TRBJ1-5	many	.	TRBV3-1	TGTGCCAGCAGCCACAGGGGAGGTCAGCCCCAGCATTTT	CASSHRGGQPQHF
13	TRBJ1-4	many	.	TRBV12-3/TRBV12-4	TGTGCCAGCAGAAAAGCCCCGGTTCGGAAACTGTTTTTT	CASRKAPVRKLFF
15	TRBJ2-2	many	.	TRBV28	TGTGCCAGCAGTTTTGTCAGGGCGGGTACCGGGGAGCTGTTTTTT	CASSFVRAGTGELFF
14	TRBJ1-3	few	.	TRBV19	TGTGCCAGTAGTATGGGGACGAAAGGAAACACCATATATTTT	CASSMGTKGNTIYF
13	TRBJ2-7	.	.	TRBV10-3	TGTGCCATCAGTGACAGGGGCTCCTACGAGCAGTACTTC	CAISDRGSYEQYF
16	TRBJ2-1	many	TRBD2	TRBV13	TGTGCCAGCAGCCCTCCTTGGACTAGCGGACACAATGAGCAGTTCTTC	CASSPPWTSGHNEQFF
14	TRBJ1-2	many	.	TRBV2	TGTGCCAGCAGTGTAGACAGAGCCTTGGTGGGCTACACCTTC	CASSVDRALVGYTF
12	TRBJ1-2	few	.	TRBV7-9	TGTGCCAGCAGCTCCGGGACTTATGGCTACACCTTC	CASSSGTYGYTF
17	TRBJ2-4	many	.	TRBV20-1	TGCAGTGCTAGACGAGCCGGCTACCCCATAGCCAAAAACATTCAGTACTTC	CSARRAGYPIAKNIQYF
11	TRBJ2-5	once	.	TRBV10-3	TGTGCCATCAGTGCAGATGAGACCCAGTACTTC	CAISADETQYF
17	TRBJ1-6	.	TRBD1	TRBV4-1	TGCGCCAGCAGCCAAGATCCACAGGGGGCGAATAATTCACCCCTCCACTTT	CASSQDPQGANNSPLHF
15	TRBJ1-1	few	.	TRBV7-8	TGTGCCAGCAGCCACCGATGGACACAGAACACTGAAGCTTTCTTT	CASSHRWTQNTEAFF
15	TRBJ2-7	many	.	TRBV18	TGTGCCAGCTCGCCACAGGACTCTTACTCCTACGAGCAGTACTTC	CASSPQDSYSYEQYF
12	TRBJ2-7	many	.	TRBV20-1	TGCAGGGGGGGCCGCATCGGGGACGAGCAGTACTTC	CRGGRIGDEQYF